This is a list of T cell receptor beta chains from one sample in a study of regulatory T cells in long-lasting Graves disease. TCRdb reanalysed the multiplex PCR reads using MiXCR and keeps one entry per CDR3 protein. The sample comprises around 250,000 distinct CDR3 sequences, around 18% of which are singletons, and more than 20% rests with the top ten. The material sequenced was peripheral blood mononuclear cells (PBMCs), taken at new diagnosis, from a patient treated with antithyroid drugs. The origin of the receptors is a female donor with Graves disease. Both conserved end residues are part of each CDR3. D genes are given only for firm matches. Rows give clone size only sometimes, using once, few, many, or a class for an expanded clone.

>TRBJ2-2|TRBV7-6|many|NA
CASRLSPGELFF
TGTGCCAGCAGGCTCTCTCCCGGGGAGCTGTTTTTT
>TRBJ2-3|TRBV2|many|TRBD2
CATQRLAGSDTQYF
TGTGCCACCCAGCGACTAGCGGGATCAGATACGCAGTATTTT
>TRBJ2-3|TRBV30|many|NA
CAWSVLGPDTQYF
TGTGCCTGGAGTGTCTTAGGACCAGATACGCAGTATTTT
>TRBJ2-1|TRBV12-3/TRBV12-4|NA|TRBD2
CASSLIPNRLAGVGNEQFF
TGTGCCAGCAGTTTGATCCCCAACCGACTAGCGGGAGTGGGGAATGAGCAGTTCTTC
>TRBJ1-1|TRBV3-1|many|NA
CASSQGPAGTVQAFF
TGTGCCAGCAGCCAAGGGCCGGCGGGAACAGTCCAAGCTTTCTTT
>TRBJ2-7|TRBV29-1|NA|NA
CSVDITGDAYEQYF
TGCAGCGTTGATATTACGGGCGATGCTTACGAGCAGTACTTC
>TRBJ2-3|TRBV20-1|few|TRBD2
CSAPLRGVDTQYF
TGCAGTGCTCCCCTACGGGGGGTAGATACGCAGTATTTT
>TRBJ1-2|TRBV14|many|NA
CASSQELFGYGYTF
TGTGCCAGCAGCCAAGAGTTGTTTGGCTATGGCTACACCTTC
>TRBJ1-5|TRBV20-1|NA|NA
CSARDQGPDTQHF
TGCAGTGCTAGAGATCAGGGGCCAGATACGCAGCATTTT
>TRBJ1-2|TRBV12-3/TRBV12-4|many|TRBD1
CASRPGQGAFGYTF
TGTGCCAGCAGACCGGGACAGGGGGCTTTTGGCTACACCTTC
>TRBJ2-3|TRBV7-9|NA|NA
CASSLDGTPRHSTDTQYF
TGTGCCAGCAGCTTAGATGGGACGCCACGACACAGCACAGATACGCAGTATTTT
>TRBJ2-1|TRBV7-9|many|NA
CASSLQGTPASWNNEQFF
TGTGCCAGCAGCTTACAAGGGACCCCAGCTTCGTGGAACAATGAGCAGTTCTTC
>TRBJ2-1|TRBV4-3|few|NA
CASSQEGGVGEQFF
TGCGCCAGCAGCCAAGAAGGCGGGGTTGGTGAGCAGTTCTTC
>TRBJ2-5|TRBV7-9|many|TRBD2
CASSLGLAEETQYF
TGTGCCAGCAGCTTAGGTCTAGCGGAAGAGACCCAGTACTTC